This T cell receptor beta chain comes out of a study of control samples from healthy donors and cancer patients. Sequencing was performed with immunoSEQ multiplex PCR; in TCRdb, only in-frame clones are kept and a portion is missing. The table shows 46,000 or so clones, with around nine tenths occurring only once. This CDR3 is built from 12 residues. Looked up from germline, CDR1 is SGHTA and CDR2 is FQGNSA. Trimming took off 4 bases at V and 8 bases at J, with 8 bases between the two ends. Sequencing used PBMCs. The chain joins TRBV7-2 to TRBJ1-4; D is unclear. The TCR originated in a young man with colorectal cancer. CDR3 protein: CASSYLKEKLFF. Here the CDR3 DNA reads TGTGCCAGCAGCTACCTTAAGGAAAAACTGTTTTTT. The full variable domain, with the rest looked up from reference TRBV7-2 and TRBJ1-4, is GAGVSQSPSNKVTEKGKDVELRCDPISGHTALYWYRQSLGQGLEFLIYFQGNSAPDKSGLPSDRFSAERTGGSVSTLTIQRTQQEDSAVYLCASSYLKEKLFFGSGTQLSVL.